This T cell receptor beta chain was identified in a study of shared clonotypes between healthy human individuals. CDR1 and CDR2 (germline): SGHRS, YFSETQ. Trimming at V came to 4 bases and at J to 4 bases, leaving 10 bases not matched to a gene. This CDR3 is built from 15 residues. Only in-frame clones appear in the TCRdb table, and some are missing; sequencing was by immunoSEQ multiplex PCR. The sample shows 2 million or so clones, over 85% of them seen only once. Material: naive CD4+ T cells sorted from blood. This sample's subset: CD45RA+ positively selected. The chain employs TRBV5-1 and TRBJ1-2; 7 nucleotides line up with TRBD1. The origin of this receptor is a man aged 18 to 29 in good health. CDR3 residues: CASSVGQSTAYGYTF. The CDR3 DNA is TGCGCCAGCAGCGTGGGACAGTCTACTGCCTATGGCTACACCTTC.